Presented here are 5 T cell receptor beta chains from one specimen sequenced in a study of blood T cell repertoires in COVID-19. Profiled with immunoSEQ multiplex PCR; TCRdb holds only in-frame clones, not every one. In the table there are 150,000 to 200,000 clones, 80% to 90% of which are singletons. The sample consisted of peripheral blood. The receptors here all came from a man aged 55 to 69 with acute or convalescent COVID-19.

This rearrangement joins TRBV24-1 to TRBJ2-1, with TRBD2 as a possible D gene (7 bases). Trimming removed 3 bases at V and 7 bases at J, with 12 bases between. The CDR3 contains 14 residues. Germline V gene data show CDR1 as KGHDR and CDR2 as SFDVKD. The CDR3 DNA reads TGTGCCACCAGTGATGGACTAGGGGGGAATGAGCAGTTCTTC. Encoded protein: CATSDGLGGNEQFF.

The chain carries TRBV19 and TRBJ2-2, with 7 bases identical to TRBD2. Per germline, CDR1 LNHDA and CDR2 SQIVND (reference sequence). The J segment lost 6 bases and the V segment lost 4 bases, leaving 5 bases of the junction unmatched. CDR3 length equals 14 residues. The CDR3, as DNA: TGTGCCAGTAGTACTAGCGGTCTCCCCGGGGAGCTGTTTTTT. It is translated as CASSTSGLPGELFF.

This chain connects TRBV6-6 to TRBJ1-1, with D possibly matching TRBD1 (5 bases). V was trimmed by 2 bases and J by 2 bases, leaving 12 bases between them. Germline V gene lookup returns CDR1 MNHNY and CDR2 SVGAGI (reference sequence). This CDR3 is 15 amino acids long. The CDR3 protein is CASSYPGHTNTEAFF. CDR3 sequence (DNA): TGTGCCAGCAGTTACCCAGGACATACTAACACTGAAGCTTTCTTT.

The chain recombines TRBV7-2 with TRBJ2-3, with 10 bases fitting TRBD2. The CDR3 length is 16 residues. Trimming took 5 bases from V and 3 from J; bases not matched to a gene: 8. Germline CDR1 reads SGHTA; CDR2 reads FQGNSA. In DNA, the CDR3 is TGTGCCAGCAGCAACCTTAGCGGGAGGCGGACAGATACGCAGTATTTT. Protein: CASSNLSGRRTDTQYF.

The V gene is TRBV5-5, the J gene TRBJ2-1; no firm D call. The CDR3 is 13 amino acids. CDR1 and CDR2 from the germline V gene are SGHKS and YYEKEE (reference sequence). The ends were cut back, 5 bases at V and 4 bases at J, with 10 bases in the middle. CDR3 nucleotides: TGTGCCAGCAGGAACGGAGCGTACAATGAGCAGTTCTTC. As protein: CASRNGAYNEQFF.